Following are 22 T cell receptor beta chains from one sample sequenced in a study of blood T cell repertoires in COVID-19. Produced via immunoSEQ multiplex PCR; TCRdb's table is partial and in-frame only. This table holds 150,000 to 200,000 clones, more than 75% found once. Sequencing input: peripheral blood. Receptors were obtained from a man aged 40-50 years with active or convalescent COVID-19.

This chain joins TRBV11-3 and TRBJ1-1; 10 bases match TRBD1. The V and J ends lost 1 base and 1 base, in that order; junction bases with no gene match: 12. The germline CDR1 and CDR2 sequences are SGHNT and YENEEA. The CDR3 contains 19 residues. The CDR3 DNA follows: TGTGCCAGCAGCTTAGCGGGCTTCGACAGGGGGCTAACGAACACTGAAGCTTTCTTT. Its protein is CASSLAGFDRGLTNTEAFF.

The chain uses TRBV23-1 and TRBJ1-1; 9 nucleotides align to TRBD1. TRBV23-1 is filed as an ORF, its function uncertain. There are 16 residues in the CDR3. The J segment lost 3 bases and the V segment lost 8 bases, leaving 13 bases of the junction unmatched. This CDR3 is CASHHPPGDRDTEAFF. CDR3 coding DNA: TGCGCCAGCCACCATCCCCCTGGGGACAGGGACACTGAAGCTTTCTTT.

This clone was counted a few times. This rearrangement joins TRBV6-1 to TRBJ2-7, with 10 bases identical to TRBD1. With 4 bases clipped from V and 5 bases from J, the junction kept 11 bases outside the gene matches. This CDR3 has 16 residues. Germline-derived CDR1 and CDR2 are MNHNS and SASEGT. This CDR3 is CASSARVGTGAHEQYF. CDR3 nucleotide sequence: TGTGCCAGCAGTGCACGTGTCGGGACAGGGGCCCACGAGCAGTACTTC.

The chain is built from TRBV19 and TRBJ1-6; TRBD1 aligns across 7 bases. The CDR3 runs to 16 residues. CDR1 is LNHDA, CDR2 SQIVND, per germline (reference sequence). V shed 5 bases, J shed 2 bases, and the junction held 6 bases outside the gene matches. In DNA form, the CDR3 reads TGTGCCAGTAGTTCCTCAGGACAGGCCTATAATTCACCCCTCCACTTT. This gives the protein CASSSSGQAYNSPLHF.

CDR3 region: CASSDYRDSLGEQYF. CDR3 DNA: TGTGCCAGCAGTGACTACCGGGACTCGCTGGGGGAGCAGTACTTC. The rearrangement uses TRBV6-2 or TRBV6-3 and TRBJ2-7; D is possibly TRBD2 (6 bases). Germline lookup yields CDR1 MNHEY and CDR2 SVGEGT. Trimming stripped 5 bases from V and 7 bases from J, with 21 bases between. The CDR3 contains 15 residues.

J is TRBJ2-2 and V is TRBV5-6, with D possibly being TRBD2 (5 bases). Germline-derived CDR1 and CDR2 are SGHDT and YYEEEE. The CDR3 contains 17 residues. V was pared by 5 bases and J by 1 base, with 18 bases between. The CDR3 DNA follows: TGTGCCAGCAGTTCCAGAGAGAGGGCCGGGAACACCGGGGAGCTGTTTTTT. This codes for CASSSRERAGNTGELFF.

This chain links TRBV4-3 with TRBJ1-2; TRBD1 agrees at 11 bases. V was pared by 0 bases and J by 2 bases, with 8 bases of the junction left unmatched. This CDR3 has 18 amino acids. Germline values: CDR1 LGHNA, CDR2 YSLEER. CDR3 sequence reads: CASSQDLSGTGGNYGYTF. The CDR3, as DNA: TGCGCCAGCAGCCAAGATCTATCGGGGACAGGGGGAAACTATGGCTACACCTTC.

The chain couples TRBV2 to TRBJ2-7, with 7 bases that match TRBD1. Germline CDR1 reads SNHLY; CDR2 reads FYNNEI. The length of the CDR3 is 13 residues. Trimming cost V 6 bases and J 1 base; bases outside gene matches: 3. CDR3: CASRGDRSYEQYF. DNA of the CDR3: TGTGCCAGCAGGGGGGACAGATCCTACGAGCAGTACTTC.

This chain connects TRBV10-3 to TRBJ1-1; TRBD1 might be the D (6 bases). Per the germline V gene, CDR1 is ENHRY and CDR2 is SYGVKD. The V end was cut by 6 bases, the J end by 5 bases, with 19 bases between. The CDR3 contains 15 residues. The CDR3, as DNA: TGTGCCATCAGGTCACGGGACAATCTTTGGACTGAAGCTTTCTTT. It codes for CAIRSRDNLWTEAFF.

V is TRBV21-1 and J is TRBJ2-7; the table gives TRBD2 as D, unverified against the DNA. TRBV21-1 constitutes a pseudogene. The CDR3 contains 16 residues. CDR3 nucleotides: TGTGCCAGCAGCCTTACCTGGGGAGTCCGGGCTGACGAGCAGTACTTC. It encodes CASSLTWGVRADEQYF.

This sequence joins TRBV5-1 and TRBJ1-2; a weak D match, TRBD1 (5 bases). Germline CDR1 is SGHRS and CDR2 is YFSETQ. The CDR3 runs 15 residues. The V and J ends lost 2 bases and 0 bases respectively, with 11 bases between them. The CDR3 spells CASSLQAPSNYGYTF. The CDR3 bases are TGCGCCAGCAGCTTACAGGCGCCGTCTAACTATGGCTACACCTTC. Looking up the rest from reference TRBV5-1 and TRBJ1-2 gives the full variable domain: KAGVTQTPRYLIKTRGQQVTLSCSPISGHRSVSWYQQTPGQGLQFLFEYFSETQRNKGNFPGRFSGRQFSNSRSEMNVSTLELGDSALYLCASSLQAPSNYGYTFGSGTRLTVV.

The chain combines TRBV19 with TRBJ2-4, with 8 bases that match TRBD2. The CDR3 loop spans 12 amino acids. The V gene end was trimmed by 7 bases and the J gene end by 8 bases; junction bases not matched to a gene: 4. Germline V gives CDR1 LNHDA, CDR2 SQIVND (reference sequence). DNA for the CDR3: TGTGCCAGTACCCCCGGGGGGGACATTCAGTACTTC. The encoded protein is CASTPGGDIQYF. Full variable domain (remainder filled in from reference TRBV19 and TRBJ2-4): DGGITQSPKYLFRKEGQNVTLSCEQNLNHDAMYWYRQDPGQGLRLIYYSQIVNDFQKGDIAEGYSVSREKKESFPLTVTSAQKNPTAFYLCASTPGGDIQYFGAGTRLSVL.

The rearrangement joins TRBV19 to TRBJ2-1, with TRBD2 identical over 7 bases. This CDR3 spans 13 amino acids. Per germline, CDR1 LNHDA and CDR2 SQIVND (reference sequence). The CDR3 loop is CATRAGTYNEQFF. In DNA, the CDR3 is TGTGCTACTAGAGCGGGAACCTACAATGAGCAGTTCTTC.

J is TRBJ2-3 and V is TRBV19; 10 bases align to TRBD1. In germline, CDR1 is LNHDA, CDR2 SQIVND (reference sequence). The CDR3 extends over 16 amino acids. J gave up 3 bases and V 5 bases, and 8 bases lay outside the gene matches. The CDR3 loop reads CASSVDRGRVTDTQYF. DNA for the CDR3: TGTGCCAGTAGTGTCGACAGGGGGCGCGTTACAGATACGCAGTATTTT.

The V gene is TRBV6-5, the J gene TRBJ1-2; no clear D. The CDR3 sequence is 13 residues long. Trimming shortened V by 0 bases and J by 6 bases, and 8 bases separated the two germline ends. The germline V gene has CDR1 MNHEY and CDR2 SVGAGI. Here the CDR3 reads CASSYSERNGYTF. Here the CDR3 DNA reads TGTGCCAGCAGTTACTCGGAGAGAAATGGCTACACCTTC.

The chain joins TRBV7-9 to TRBJ2-7, with TRBD1 as a possible D gene (5 bases). Trimming stripped 1 base from V and 1 base from J, with 8 bases between. This CDR3 region has 14 residues. The germline gives CDR1 SEHNR, CDR2 FQNEAQ (reference sequence). Here the CDR3 DNA reads TGTGCCAGCAGCTTAGAAGGGGTATCCTACGAGCAGTACTTC. It codes for CASSLEGVSYEQYF. The entire variable domain, with the rest obtained from reference TRBV7-9 and TRBJ2-7, is as follows: DTGVSQNPRHKITKRGQNVTFRCDPISEHNRLYWYRQTLGQGPEFLTYFQNEAQLEKSRLLSDRFSAERPKGSFSTLEIQRTEQGDSAMYLCASSLEGVSYEQYFGPGTRLTVT.

The chain employs TRBV18 and TRBJ1-3; 8 bases line up with TRBD1. Germline CDR1 is KGHSH and CDR2 is LQKENI. J lost 4 bases, V lost 3 bases, and 14 bases had no gene match. The CDR3 length is 18 residues. The CDR3: CASSPPVGPGGRGNTIYF. The CDR3 DNA follows: TGTGCCAGCTCACCTCCCGTAGGGCCAGGGGGCCGAGGAAACACCATATATTTT.

As to this clone: With a much larger clone just one base away, this may be a read error. The rearrangement links TRBV5-4 to TRBJ1-1; unclear D gene. Trimming removed 0 bases at V and 0 bases at J, with 9 bases between. The CDR3 covers 15 residues. The germline V gene encodes CDR1 SGHNT and CDR2 YYREEE (reference sequence). CDR3 amino acids: CASSLGPSMNTEAFF. CDR3 DNA: TGTGCCAGCAGCTTGGGTCCCAGTATGAACACTGAAGCTTTCTTT.

The rearrangement joins TRBV6-5 to TRBJ1-4; the D is unclear. This CDR3 has 15 amino acids. CDR1 and CDR2 from the germline V gene are MNHEY and SVGAGI. V was pared by 5 bases and J by 7 bases, with 17 bases between. CDR3 loop: CASSRLEILGEKLFF. CDR3 bases: TGTGCCAGCAGTCGCCTCGAGATTCTAGGTGAAAAACTGTTTTTT.

The rearrangement links TRBV28 to TRBJ2-2; 11 bases are a match to TRBD2. This CDR3 spans 15 amino acids. Looked up from germline, CDR1 is MDHEN and CDR2 is SYDVKM. After removal of 2 bases from V and 8 bases from J, the junction contained 4 bases not matched to a gene. The CDR3 reads CASSLRLAGGGELFF. CDR3 bases: TGTGCCAGCAGTTTAAGGCTAGCGGGAGGAGGGGAGCTGTTTTTT. Full variable domain (outside the CDR3, taken from reference TRBV28 and TRBJ2-2): DVKVTQSSRYLVKRTGEKVFLECVQDMDHENMFWYRQDPGLGLRLIYFSYDVKMKEKGDIPEGYSVSREKKERFSLILESASTNQTSMYLCASSLRLAGGGELFFGEGSRLTVL.

The V call is TRBV19, the J call TRBJ2-7, with D maybe TRBD1 (6 bases). The CDR3 has 15 residues. V lost 4 bases, J lost 3 bases, and 16 bases lay in between. Per germline, CDR1 LNHDA and CDR2 SQIVND (reference sequence). CDR3 sequence (DNA): TGTGCCAGTAGTAAGACAGGACGAGAGAACTACGAGCAGTACTTC. It translates to CASSKTGRENYEQYF.

This clone has just one count. The chain links TRBV18 to TRBJ2-7; 12 nucleotides agree with TRBD2. This CDR3 comprises 17 residues. Per the germline V gene, CDR1 is KGHSH and CDR2 is LQKENI. The V gene end was trimmed by 3 bases and the J gene end by 0 bases; junction bases not matched to a gene: 6. The CDR3 reads CASSPGTSGWSSYEQYF. CDR3 nucleotides: TGTGCCAGCTCACCCGGGACTAGCGGGTGGAGCTCCTACGAGCAGTACTTC.